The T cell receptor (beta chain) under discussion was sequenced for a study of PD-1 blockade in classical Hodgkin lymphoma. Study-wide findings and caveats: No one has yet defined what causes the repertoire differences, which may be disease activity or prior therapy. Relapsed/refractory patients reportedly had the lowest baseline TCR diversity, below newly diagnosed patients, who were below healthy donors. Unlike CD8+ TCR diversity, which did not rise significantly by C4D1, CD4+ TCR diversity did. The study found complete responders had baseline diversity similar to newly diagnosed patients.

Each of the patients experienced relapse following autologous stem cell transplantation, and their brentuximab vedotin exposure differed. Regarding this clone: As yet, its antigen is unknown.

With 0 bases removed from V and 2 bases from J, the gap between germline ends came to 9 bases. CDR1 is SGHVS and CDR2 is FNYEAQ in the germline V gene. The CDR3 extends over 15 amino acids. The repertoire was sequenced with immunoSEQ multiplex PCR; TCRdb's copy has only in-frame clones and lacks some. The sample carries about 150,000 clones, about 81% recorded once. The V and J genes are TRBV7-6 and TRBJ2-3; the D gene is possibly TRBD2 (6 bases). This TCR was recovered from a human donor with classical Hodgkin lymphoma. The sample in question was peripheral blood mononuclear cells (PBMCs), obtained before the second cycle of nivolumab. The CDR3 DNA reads TGTGCCAGCAGCTTAGCGGGACTTAACACAGATACGCAGTATTTT. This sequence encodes CASSLAGLNTDTQYF.